The clone carrying this T cell receptor beta chain was counted a few times. Its target is not known. The CDR3 has 13 residues. The germline V gene has CDR1 SGDLS and CDR2 YYNGEE. The V gene end was trimmed by 3 bases and the J gene end by 4 bases; junction bases not matched to a gene: 3. This entry belongs to a study of tumor-infiltrating lymphocytes in localized non-small cell lung cancer. Study background: Tumor tissue and non-adjacent uninvolved lung came from each patient.

Some clones are missing from TCRdb's copy, which holds only in-frame ones; the method was immunoSEQ multiplex PCR. The sample lists several thousand clones, less than 75% seen once, with approximately 60% in the top ten. Study-wide results and caveats: Different pieces of the same tissue were used for each assay.

Input material: lung tumor tissue. The clonotype was recovered from a human donor with non-small cell lung cancer. V usage is TRBV9 and J usage is TRBJ2-7; 8 nucleotides agree with TRBD1. CDR3 DNA: TGTGCCAGCAGCGCGACAGGGGAGTACGAGCAGTACTTC. Translation: CASSATGEYEQYF. The complete variable domain, with remaining parts taken from reference TRBV9 and TRBJ2-7, reads DSGVTQTPKHLITATGQRVTLRCSPRSGDLSVYWYQQSLDQGLQFLIQYYNGEERAKGNILERFSAQQFPDLHSELNLSSLELGDSALYFCASSATGEYEQYFGPGTRLTVT.